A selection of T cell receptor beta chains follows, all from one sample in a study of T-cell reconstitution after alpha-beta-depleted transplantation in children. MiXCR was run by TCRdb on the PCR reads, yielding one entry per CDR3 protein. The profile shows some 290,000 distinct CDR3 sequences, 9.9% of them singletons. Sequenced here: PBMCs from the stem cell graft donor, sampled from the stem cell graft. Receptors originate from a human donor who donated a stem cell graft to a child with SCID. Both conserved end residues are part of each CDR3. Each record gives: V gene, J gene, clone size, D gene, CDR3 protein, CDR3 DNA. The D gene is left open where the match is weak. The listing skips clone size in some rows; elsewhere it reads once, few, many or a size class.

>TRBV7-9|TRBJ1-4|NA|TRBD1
CARSTERDRDEKLFF
TGTGCCAGAAGCACCGAAAGAGACAGGGATGAAAAACTGTTTTTT
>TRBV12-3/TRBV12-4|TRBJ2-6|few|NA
CASSLRSQSFTGANVLTF
TGTGCCAGCAGTTTAAGGTCGCAATCTTTTACTGGGGCCAACGTCCTGACTTTC
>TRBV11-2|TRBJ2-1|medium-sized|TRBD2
CASSSGTSGPYNEQFF
TGTGCCAGCAGCTCCGGAACTAGCGGGCCATACAATGAGCAGTTCTTC
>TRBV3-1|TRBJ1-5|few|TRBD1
CASSQSGQGVKPQHF
TGTGCCAGCAGCCAGTCCGGACAGGGGGTTAAGCCCCAGCATTTT
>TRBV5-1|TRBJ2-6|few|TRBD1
CASSPGQGSGANVLTF
TGCGCCAGCAGCCCCGGACAGGGGTCTGGGGCCAACGTCCTGACTTTC
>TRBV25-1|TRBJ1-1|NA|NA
CASRRGSTEAFF
TGTGCCAGCAGACGAGGGAGCACTGAAGCTTTCTTT
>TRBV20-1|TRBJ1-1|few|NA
CSVFSVATEAFF
TGCAGTGTCTTCTCGGTGGCGACTGAAGCTTTCTTT
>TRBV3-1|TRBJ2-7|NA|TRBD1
CASSEEGGTYEQYF
TGTGCCAGCAGCGAGGAAGGGGGCACCTACGAGCAGTACTTC
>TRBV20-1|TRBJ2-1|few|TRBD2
CSAYNGGAAYNEQFF
TGCAGTGCTTACAACGGGGGGGCCGCCTACAATGAGCAGTTCTTC
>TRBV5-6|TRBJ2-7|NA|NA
CASSRQASNEQYF
TGTGCCAGCAGCCGACAGGCAAGCAACGAGCAGTACTTC
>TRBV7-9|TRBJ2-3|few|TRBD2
CASSLATSGGATDTQYF
TGTGCCAGCAGCCTGGCGACTAGCGGGGGGGCCACAGATACGCAGTATTTT
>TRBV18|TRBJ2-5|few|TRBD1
CASSIQGIQETQYF
TGTGCCAGCTCGATACAGGGGATCCAAGAGACCCAGTACTTC
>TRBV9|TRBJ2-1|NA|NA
CASSVVPLSYTPEGNEQFF
TGTGCCAGCAGCGTAGTCCCACTTAGTTACACTCCGGAAGGGAATGAGCAGTTCTTC
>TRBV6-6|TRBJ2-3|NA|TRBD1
CASRGQVTDTQYF
TGTGCCAGCAGGGGACAGGTCACAGATACGCAGTATTTT
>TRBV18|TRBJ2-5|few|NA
CASSPRAQETQYF
TGTGCCAGCTCACCAAGGGCCCAAGAGACCCAGTACTTC
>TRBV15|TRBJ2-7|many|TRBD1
CATSRGTGETYEQYF
TGTGCCACCAGCAGAGGGACAGGAGAGACCTACGAGCAGTACTTC
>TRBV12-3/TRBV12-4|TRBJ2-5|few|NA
CASSQGPQETQYF
TGTGCCAGCAGTCAGGGGCCCCAAGAGACCCAGTACTTC
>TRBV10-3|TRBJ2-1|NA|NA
CAISDDGAWALNEQFF
TGTGCCATCAGTGACGACGGGGCTTGGGCACTCAATGAGCAGTTCTTC
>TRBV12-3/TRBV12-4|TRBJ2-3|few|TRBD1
CASSPGTVIPDTQYF
TGTGCCAGCAGTCCCGGGACAGTAATCCCAGATACGCAGTATTTT
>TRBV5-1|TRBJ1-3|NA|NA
CASSLARAEGNTIYF
TGCGCCAGCAGCTTGGCCAGGGCTGAAGGAAACACCATATATTTT
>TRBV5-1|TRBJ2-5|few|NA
CASSLEIPFQETQYF
TGCGCCAGCAGCTTGGAGATCCCCTTCCAAGAGACCCAGTACTTC
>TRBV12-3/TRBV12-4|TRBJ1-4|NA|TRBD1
CASSTGTGYEKLFF
TGTGCCAGCAGTACCGGGACAGGGTATGAAAAACTGTTTTTT
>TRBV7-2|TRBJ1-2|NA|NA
CASSLVKTGRYDGYTF
TGTGCCAGCAGCTTAGTAAAGACAGGACGCTACGATGGCTACACCTTC